The subject of this entry is one T cell receptor beta chain. Its antigen is still unknown. Trimming cost V 7 bases and J 1 base, with 13 bases left between them. The CDR3 runs 15 residues. Germline loops: CDR1 SNHLY, CDR2 FYNNEI. This sample was taken from a study of T cells in Graves' hyperthyroidism and ophthalmopathy. Study-wide results and caveats: Blood samples included most of the expanded thyroid clonotypes exceeding 0.001.

RNA transcripts were the template for amplifying TCR beta CDR3 regions. First-round RT-PCR of the TCR CDR3 relied on the HTBI primer set. Each CDR3 protein gets one entry after TCRdb re-called the multiplex PCR reads with MiXCR. The sample includes approximately 300,000 distinct CDR3 sequences, over 15% of them seen just once. The sequenced material came from blood. This receptor was taken from a man between 25 and 39 years old with Graves' hyperthyroidism. This chain links TRBV2 with TRBJ2-2, with D perhaps matching TRBD2 (6 bases). The CDR3 sequence: CASIVGGQNTGELFF. As DNA, the CDR3 is TGTGCCAGCATCGTCGGAGGGCAGAACACCGGGGAGCTGTTTTTT.